The 18 T cell receptor beta chains listed next were all sequenced from one sample in a study of a mutant IDH1 vaccine in newly diagnosed glioma. Clones were sequenced by immunoSEQ multiplex PCR, and TCRdb holds only the in-frame ones, with some missing. This sample carries just under 95,000 clones, 80% to 90% of them seen once, and the ten largest clones take 7% to 9%. Time point here: baseline, week 1 (first vaccination visit). Treatment described: pre-vaccination baseline after standard-of-care therapy. This specimen consisted of PBMCs, obtained from a glioma patient treated with radiotherapy, temozolomide or both. Receptors were obtained from a woman in her 50s with glioma.

The sample holds one count of this clone. The chain joins TRBV7-2 to TRBJ2-7; D may correspond to TRBD1 or TRBD2 (5 bases each). CDR1 is SGHTA, CDR2 FQGNSA, per germline. Trimming took 5 bases from V and 2 from J, leaving 13 bases between them. The CDR3 runs to 14 residues. The CDR3: CASSTRDATYEQYF. Here the CDR3 DNA reads TGTGCCAGCAGCACCCGGGACGCTACCTACGAGCAGTACTTC.

The chain carries TRBV6-5 and TRBJ2-7; TRBD2 might be the D (5 bases). CDR1 is MNHEY and CDR2 is SVGAGI in the germline V gene. CDR3 size: 14 residues. The ends were cut back, 0 bases at V and 4 bases at J, with 10 bases in the middle. The CDR3 here is CASSYSSGFYEQYF. Here the CDR3 DNA reads TGTGCCAGCAGTTACTCGAGCGGATTTTACGAGCAGTACTTC.

The CDR3 loop reads CASSAGTGGNQPQHF. The CDR3 DNA follows: TGTGCCAGTAGTGCCGGGACAGGGGGCAATCAGCCCCAGCATTTT. The chain is built from TRBV19 and TRBJ1-5, with 10 bases matching TRBD1. CDR3 length: 15 residues. Germline V gene sequence: CDR1 LNHDA, CDR2 SQIVND (reference sequence). The V segment lost 5 bases and the J segment 2 bases; nucleotides outside the gene matches: 3. The full variable domain, completed using reference TRBV19 and TRBJ1-5, is DGGITQSPKYLFRKEGQNVTLSCEQNLNHDAMYWYRQDPGQGLRLIYYSQIVNDFQKGDIAEGYSVSREKKESFPLTVTSAQKNPTAFYLCASSAGTGGNQPQHFGDGTRLSIL.

The chain has TRBV21-1 and TRBJ1-4; the D call of TRBD1 is as the table states it, not checked on the DNA. TRBV21-1 is noted as a pseudogene. The CDR3 has 19 amino acids. The CDR3 spells CASSPKHRDRERTNEKLFF. In nucleotides, the CDR3 is TGTGCCAGCAGCCCTAAGCACCGGGACAGGGAGAGAACTAATGAAAAACTGTTTTTT.

This rearrangement joins TRBV5-4 to TRBJ1-2, with D possibly TRBD1 on 5 matching bases. This CDR3 is 15 amino acids long. Trimming cost V 0 bases and J 7 bases, with 16 bases left between them. Germline-derived CDR1 and CDR2 are SGHNT and YYREEE (reference sequence). CDR3: CASSLASSGGVGYTF. CDR3 DNA sequence: TGTGCCAGCAGCTTGGCCTCCTCCGGGGGGGTTGGCTACACCTTC.

V gene TRBV9 combines with J gene TRBJ2-3; D not resolved. The CDR3 spans 13 residues. With 3 bases removed from V and 6 bases from J, the gap between germline ends came to 11 bases. Germline V gene data show CDR1 as SGDLS and CDR2 as YYNGEE. DNA for the CDR3: TGTGCCAGCAGCGATCCCGTAGGGGATACGCAGTATTTT. The encoded protein is CASSDPVGDTQYF. The complete variable domain, with remaining parts taken from reference TRBV9 and TRBJ2-3, reads DSGVTQTPKHLITATGQRVTLRCSPRSGDLSVYWYQQSLDQGLQFLIQYYNGEERAKGNILERFSAQQFPDLHSELNLSSLELGDSALYFCASSDPVGDTQYFGPGTRLTVL.

CDR3: CASSQRNPGQDSSYNEQFF. The CDR3 bases are TGCGCCAGCAGCCAGAGAAATCCGGGACAGGACTCTTCCTACAATGAGCAGTTCTTC. V is TRBV4-1 and J is TRBJ2-1; 8 nucleotides align to TRBD1. In germline, CDR1 is MGHRA, CDR2 YSYEKL. J was trimmed by 1 base and V by 3 bases; bases with no gene match: 14. This CDR3 spans 19 amino acids.

The rearrangement links TRBV19 to TRBJ1-1, with 11 bases aligning to TRBD1. Germline CDR1 is LNHDA and CDR2 is SQIVND (reference sequence). After removal of 5 bases from V and 8 bases from J, the junction contained 7 bases not matched to a gene. The CDR3 consists of 14 residues. In DNA form, the CDR3 reads TGTGCCAGTAGTGTGGGACAGGGGGTGACAGAAGCTTTCTTT. Translation gives CASSVGQGVTEAFF.

The genes are TRBV11-1 and TRBJ2-5; no clear D gene. The CDR3 spans 14 residues. The germline V gene has CDR1 SGHAT and CDR2 FQDESV (reference sequence). The V gene lost 6 bases and the J gene lost 5 bases, with 16 bases spanning the gap. Here the CDR3 DNA reads TGTGCCAGCAGTAACTACCGAGTTGACGAGACCCAGTACTTC. It codes for CASSNYRVDETQYF.

The genes are TRBV5-1 and TRBJ2-7; possible D gene TRBD2, 6 bases. CDR1 is SGHRS and CDR2 is YFSETQ in the germline V gene. Trimming pared 0 bases from V and 4 bases from J, leaving 17 bases between. CDR3 size: 16 residues. The CDR3 nucleotides are TGCGCCAGCAGCTTGGCAAGTCCCGGGGGAAGGTACGAGCAGTACTTC. Its translation: CASSLASPGGRYEQYF.

This sequence joins TRBV30 and TRBJ2-1; 11 bases match TRBD2. The CDR3 totals 15 residues. Germline values: CDR1 GTSNPN, CDR2 SVGIG (reference sequence). The ends lost 4 bases at V and 6 bases at J; junction bases unmatched: 8. The CDR3 is CAWIDLAGGLNEQFF. The CDR3 DNA reads as TGTGCCTGGATTGATCTAGCGGGGGGCCTCAATGAGCAGTTCTTC.

The chain links TRBV5-1 to TRBJ1-3; D is undetermined. V was shortened by 1 base and J by 4 bases, with 15 bases between the two germline ends. Germline V gives CDR1 SGHRS, CDR2 YFSETQ. The CDR3 is made up of 16 amino acids. The CDR3 reads CASSLLPDRSGNTIYF. The CDR3 coding sequence is TGCGCCAGCAGCTTGCTCCCGGACCGATCAGGAAACACCATATATTTT.

This chain links TRBV5-6 with TRBJ1-5, with no clear D. Germline V gene sequence: CDR1 SGHDT, CDR2 YYEEEE. V dropped 0 bases and J dropped 4 bases, with 5 bases sitting between them. CDR3 length: 13 residues. CDR3 loop: CASSLAKNQPQHF. The CDR3 nucleotides read TGTGCCAGCAGCTTGGCCAAGAATCAGCCCCAGCATTTT.

The chain links TRBV30 to TRBJ2-5, with 13 positions matching TRBD2. The CDR3 spans 17 residues. J lost 1 base, V lost 4 bases, and 9 bases had no gene match. The germline V gene encodes CDR1 GTSNPN and CDR2 SVGIG (reference sequence). This CDR3 is CAWTFGLAGDTQETQYF. The CDR3 bases are TGTGCCTGGACCTTCGGACTAGCGGGGGACACCCAAGAGACCCAGTACTTC. Full variable domain (missing parts from reference TRBV30 and TRBJ2-5): SQTIHQWPATLVQPVGSPLSLECTVEGTSNPNLYWYRQAAGRGLQLLFYSVGIGQISSEVPQNLSASRPQDRQFILSSKKLLLSDSGFYLCAWTFGLAGDTQETQYFGPGTRLLVL.

The genes are TRBV6-5 and TRBJ1-6; the match to TRBD1 covers 7 bases. This CDR3 has 16 residues. CDR1 MNHEY and CDR2 SVGAGI come from the germline V gene. The V and J ends lost 2 bases and 9 bases, in that order; junction bases with no gene match: 10. The CDR3 DNA follows: TGTGCCAGCAGTTACGCCGGGACAGCCTACGGTTCACCCCTCCACTTT. Amino acid sequence: CASSYAGTAYGSPLHF.

In this sample, this clone turned up a few times. The chain is built from TRBV19 and TRBJ1-5; weak D call: TRBD1 (6 bases). The germline gives CDR1 LNHDA, CDR2 SQIVND (reference sequence). V was shortened by 1 base and J by 4 bases, with 8 bases between the two germline ends. This CDR3 spans 14 amino acids. CDR3 sequence reads: CASSIVGGNQPQHF. The CDR3 DNA is TGTGCCAGTAGTATAGTAGGGGGGAATCAGCCCCAGCATTTT.

This clone was seen a few times. This rearrangement joins TRBV28 to TRBJ1-2; D is ambiguous. The V gene's germline CDR1 is MDHEN and CDR2 SYDVKM. Trimming took 3 bases from V and 8 from J, leaving 13 bases between them. This CDR3 comprises 13 residues. CDR3 residues: CASSLRQTEGYTF. The CDR3 coding sequence is TGTGCCAGCAGTTTGAGGCAGACCGAGGGCTACACCTTC.

The J gene is TRBJ2-7, the V gene TRBV4-1; 9 nucleotides match TRBD2. This CDR3 comprises 16 residues. V was pared by 3 bases and J by 2 bases, with 8 bases of the junction left unmatched. The germline CDR1 and CDR2 sequences are MGHRA and YSYEKL. The CDR3 bases are TGCGCCAGCAGCCATCATCACAGCGGGGGGACCTACGAGCAGTACTTC. This sequence encodes CASSHHHSGGTYEQYF.